This TCR beta chain originates from a study of cytomegalovirus exposure and HLA in healthy donors (dated by TCRdb to about 2017). Concerning the study at large: According to an earlier analysis of a few hundred of the donors, some 170 million T cells yielded 117 million unique TCR beta sequences and more than 250 Gb of sequence data. Along with the roughly 670-subject first cohort, a separate validation cohort of over a hundred different subjects was used. The genetic ancestry cluster associated with self-reported Caucasian donors included 65% to 90% of the roughly 400 genotyped donors. The study combined high-throughput TCR immunosequencing, statistical association of individual TCRs with disease status, and machine learning to predict cytomegalovirus infection status. The study used immunosequencing to profile the T cell repertoires of around 600 subjects and linked those repertoires to cytomegalovirus serostatus. About five DR-DQ haplotypes were treated as single units for association and clustering because of strong linkage in the cohort. A later analysis re-examined previously published TCR beta repertoires from just over 650 donors and added high-resolution HLA genotyping to investigate patterns of TCR occurrence. Roughly 300 gigabases of sequencing data and roughly 90 million unique TCR sequences were included in an early release covering several hundred HLA-typed donors. A later genetic analysis took genome-wide SNP genotypes for about 55% of the 666 donors and used that subset as a discovery cohort. The number of donors typed differed by locus, with about 629-630 for A, B, C, DRB1 and DQB1, roughly 520 for DQA1, approximately 570 for DPA1, and 450 to 480 for DPB1. To decide whether each TCR beta V gene segment behaved as functional or pseudogenic, an earlier analysis of 587 of the donors relied on high-throughput TCR beta sequencing. Donor age, sex, ethnicity and CMV serostatus were compiled together with the repertoire data. The aim of the study was to test whether cataloging public T cell receptors could identify signatures of past pathogen exposure. Class I and class II HLA loci were covered by the typing at four-digit resolution. Among about 370 genotyped donors of the cohort, an average of approximately 200,000 unique TCR beta nucleotide sequences was sequenced per donor, of which 15% to 20% were non-productive. Rather than using new phenotypic data, the later analysis identified candidate immune exposures from TCR beta sequences and from how often those sequences occurred across donors. Every repertoire in the discovery cohort had been generated on one and the same sequencing platform.

Receptor libraries were prepared by the immunoSEQ multiplex PCR assay. The multiplex PCR relied on a mix of 60 forward primers for TCR Vbeta segments and 13 reverse primers for TCR Jbeta segments. Amplification of the CDR3 region of rearranged TCR beta genes was performed with a multiplex PCR assay on genomic DNA. The amplified TCR beta libraries were sequenced on the Illumina HiSeq System as 87-base-pair reads. In the paper's pipeline: A later analysis tallied around 80 million unique TCR beta chains across the roughly 610 repertoires, and about 10 million of those chains were shared by two or more donors. Raw reads were error-corrected and collapsed into unique sequences with a nearest-neighbor algorithm that merged closely related sequences to remove PCR and sequencing errors. Alignment of CDR3 sequences to IMGT reference sequences was used to assign V, D and J gene segments. For a sequence to be retained, a match of at least six nucleotides to both a V gene segment and a J gene segment was required. Rearrangements were called productive when the CDR3 lacked stop codons and stayed in frame with V and J; all others were non-productive. Following IMGT convention, CDR3 was defined as the stretch from the second conserved V-encoded cysteine up to the conserved J-encoded phenylalanine. The earlier analysis of roughly 590 of the donors excluded sequences that lacked an unambiguous match to a single V gene segment. An earlier analysis of a few hundred of the donors called V segments functional above 56.7% productive rearrangements and segregating when the between-donor standard deviation exceeded 5%. To diagnose cytomegalovirus status from the catalog of TCR beta chain sequences, a statistical classification framework was built. In a later analysis, TCR nucleotide sequences were compared against IMGT/GENE-DB human TR gene sequences so that V and J genes could be assigned. A later analysis assigned CDR3 sequences and most-parsimonious VDJ recombination scenarios with the TCRdist pipeline. In a later analysis, each TCR beta chain was defined by its CDR3 amino acid sequence together with its V-gene family, and reads lacking a unique V-gene family were excluded. In a later analysis, approximately 640 highly shared, low-generation-probability nucleotide sequences were removed to address suspected cross-contamination and a sequencing artifact. In a later analysis, a clonal expansion index was calculated for each public chain from normalized within-repertoire ranks of inferred template counts. Generation probabilities in a later analysis came from a VDJ recombination model fitted to out-of-frame rearrangements, and those results were checked against IGoR. In a later analysis, hypergeometric tests were used to score TCR-TCR, TCR-HLA and TCR-CMV co-occurrence, with a repertoire-size bias correction applied to TCR pairs. False discovery rates were estimated in a later analysis by permuting HLA or CMV assignments 20 times. In a later analysis, co-occurring TCRs were grouped with DBSCAN, and TCRdist sequence similarity was added when clustering was performed within HLA-allele-positive subsets. Repertoires with fewer than 30,000 or more than 120,000 public chains, plus five repertoires with anomalous nucleotide sharing, were excluded from co-occurrence clustering. Sourced from immuneACCESS, this table was stored by TCRdb with only in-frame sequences that have V and J called. A share of the clones is absent; for the studies checked, an unresolved V gene accounts for under half, and the remainder has no known explanation. V and J calls plus clone size are reproduced from that table; the DNA served to infer D and trimming. Across this sample there are about 60,000 clones, with roughly 86% seen only once. Approximately 1.5% of the sample comes from the top ten.

The cohort comprised under 700 healthy bone marrow donors. At the time of sampling, every cohort member was nominally healthy, though immune exposures that went unrecorded were likely present. The donor was CMV seronegative and was included in the group of 352 seronegative cohort members. Each donor provided a peripheral blood sample, and peripheral blood mononuclear cells were used for TCR beta sequencing. The Qiagen DNeasy Blood Extraction Kit was used to extract genomic DNA from the blood cell samples. General conclusions and limits of the study: The only immune exposure information available for the cohort was CMV serostatus. The 87-base-pair reads could not distinguish some IMGT-functional V segments, including TRBV6-2 and TRBV6-3, so those segments were excluded. Broadly in line with IMGT annotations, most TCR beta V segments showed up in productive rearrangements about 87% or about 30% of the time in an earlier analysis of several hundred of the donors. The classifier was reported to diagnose cytomegalovirus status with high specificity and sensitivity in both the original and validation cohorts. In vitro tests confirmed that a few of the cytomegalovirus-associated TCR beta chains recognize cytomegalovirus antigens. Linkage disequilibrium might explain the correlated functional status among segregating V segments, but an unknown experimental factor could not be excluded. The authors suggested that the approach could potentially be generalized to other disease states and immunological phenotypes. The study listed 164 TCR beta chains as associated with cytomegalovirus. Compared with equally common non-associated chains, HLA-associated TCR beta chains in a later analysis were more clonally expanded and had lower generation probabilities. In this cohort, only TCR beta chains were sequenced, and detectable features were limited by the absence of alpha or paired-chain data. A later analysis found that TCR association rates varied across HLA loci, with DRB1 alleles showing the most associated TCRs and HLA-C alleles the fewest. A later analysis found that most CMV-associated TCR beta chains appeared HLA-restricted, with HLA associations seemingly driven largely by CMV exposure. Because counts were too low, 15 to 20 rarely observed V segments, including chromosome 9 orphons, were excluded from the earlier analysis of around 640 of the donors. Most TCR sequences were seen in very few donors, while some public TCRs were found in many individuals. In a later genetic analysis, a missense DCLRE1C variant was associated with V-gene and J-gene trimming of TCR beta chains, and the association was replicated in an independent cohort. A later analysis reported that several top co-occurrence clusters appeared linked to parvovirus B19, influenza, CMV and Epstein-Barr virus. Roughly uniform sequencing depth across donors was assumed in presence/absence analyses, although this assumption may not hold. According to a later genetic analysis, donors in an Asian-associated ancestry cluster had fewer N-insertions in productive TCRs than the roughly 700-donor mean. A further reported finding was that TCR beta sequences accurately predicted the HLA-A and HLA-B alleles for most subjects in the first cohort. When HLA alleles, especially DR and DQ, strongly co-occurred, attributing TCR associations to individual alleles was difficult. A group of highly shared sequence variants was considered likely to be a technical artifact of the sequencing pipeline. A later analysis associated approximately 17,000 TCR beta sequences with specific HLA alleles at a false discovery rate of 0.05. Because some donors lacked HLA typing at each locus, the association tests relied only on the typed subset.

The CDR1 and CDR2 encoded by the germline V gene are LGHNA and YNFKEQ. The CDR3 spans 15 residues, from the cysteine through the phenylalanine. Only the CDR3 part of the read is kept: 45 bases, read in frame from the first base. V loses 3 bases at its end and J loses 2 bases; junction bases beyond the gene matches: 6. As to this clone: No antigen is known for it. Per-nucleotide qualities are absent, and no much larger clonotype sits a single base away.

The clonotype originates from a man in his late teens or twenties in good health and CMV-seronegative. Input material: PBMCs. The sequence joins TRBV4-2 to TRBJ1-2; the junction holds 7 bases that match TRBD1. The DNA sequence is as follows: TGTGCCAGCAGCCACCCCCGGACAGGAAACTATGGCTACACCTTC. Translated, it gives CASSHPRTGNYGYTF.